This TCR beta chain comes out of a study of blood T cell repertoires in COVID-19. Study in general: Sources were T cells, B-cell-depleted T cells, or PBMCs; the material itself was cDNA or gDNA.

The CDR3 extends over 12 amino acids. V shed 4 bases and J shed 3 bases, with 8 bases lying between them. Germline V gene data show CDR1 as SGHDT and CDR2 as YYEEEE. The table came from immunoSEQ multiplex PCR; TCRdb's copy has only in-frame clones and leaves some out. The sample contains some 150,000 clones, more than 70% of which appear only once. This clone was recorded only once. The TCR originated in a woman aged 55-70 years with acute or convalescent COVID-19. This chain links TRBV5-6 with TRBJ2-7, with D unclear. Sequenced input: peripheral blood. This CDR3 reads CASSMSFYEQYF. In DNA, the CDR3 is TGTGCCAGCAGCATGTCCTTCTACGAGCAGTACTTC.